Below are 28 T cell receptor beta chains sequenced from a single sample in a study of blood T cells in healthy people across ages. Primed by a sample-barcoded 5' primer and a J-beta primer mix, a second PCR proceeded for 7 to 11 cycles. TCRdb independently ran MiXCR on the 5' RACE reads; one entry per CDR3 protein. The sample lists 1.5 million to 2 million distinct CDR3 sequences, 28% seen once, with roughly 8% in the top ten. Sequences were obtained from blood. Receptors were obtained from a woman in her thirties in good health.

The CDR3 bases are TGCGCCAGCAGTGTAGGTGGCGGTGCATCCGGGGAGCTGTTTTTT. Its translation: CASSVGGGASGELFF. The chain employs TRBV10-1 and TRBJ2-2; D uncertain. This CDR3 is built from 15 residues. V was cut by 4 bases and J by 6 bases, with 15 bases left in between. Germline-derived CDR1 and CDR2 are WNHNN and SYGVQD (reference sequence).

The chain couples TRBV28 to TRBJ2-3; 8 bases are shared with TRBD2. Germline-derived CDR1 and CDR2 are MDHEN and SYDVKM. The CDR3 contains 16 residues. V lost 6 bases and J lost 5; bases outside the gene matches: 13. CDR3 sequence (DNA): TGTGCCAGCAGGCCTTCCGGGAGGGCAGCGGTAGATACGCAGTATTTT. This gives the protein CASRPSGRAAVDTQYF. Looking up the rest from reference TRBV28 and TRBJ2-3 gives the full variable domain: DVKVTQSSRYLVKRTGEKVFLECVQDMDHENMFWYRQDPGLGLRLIYFSYDVKMKEKGDIPEGYSVSREKKERFSLILESASTNQTSMYLCASRPSGRAAVDTQYFGPGTRLTVL.

This clonotype was observed a handful of times. The chain carries TRBV5-5 and TRBJ1-1; D perhaps matches TRBD1 (6 bases). The germline V and J ends were trimmed by 0 bases and 3 bases, with 24 bases remaining between them. This CDR3 has 19 residues. Germline CDR1 is SGHKS and CDR2 is YYEKEE (reference sequence). The CDR3 DNA is TGTGCCAGCAGCTTGGCCGTTGTGGCAGGGGCCCTCGCCGACACTGAAGCTTTCTTT. Amino acid sequence: CASSLAVVAGALADTEAFF.

This clonotype came up many times. V and J are TRBV20-1 and TRBJ2-7; D gene ambiguous. In germline, CDR1 is DFQATT, CDR2 SNEGSKA (reference sequence). This CDR3 comprises 13 residues. Trimming stripped 4 bases from V and 0 bases from J, with 10 bases between. CDR3 DNA sequence: TGCAGTGCTACACAACAGAGCTCCTACGAGCAGTACTTC. It yields the protein CSATQQSSYEQYF.

This clonotype came up a few times. The chain couples TRBV9 to TRBJ2-1, with D possibly called TRBD1 or TRBD2 (6 bases each). V lost 4 bases, J lost 2 bases, and 16 bases lay in between. CDR3 length: 16 amino acids. Germline CDR1 SGDLS, CDR2 YYNGEE. The CDR3 DNA reads TGTGCCAGCAGCTCAGAAGGGGGGCTACCCTACAATGAGCAGTTCTTC. It is translated as CASSSEGGLPYNEQFF.

This clonotype showed up many times. This chain's CDR3 is CASSYSRTAFRETQYF. DNA for the CDR3: TGTGCCAGCAGTTACTCTCGAACGGCGTTTCGGGAGACCCAGTACTTC. V gene TRBV6-5 combines with J gene TRBJ2-5, with D unresolved. Germline V lookup: CDR1 MNHEY, CDR2 SVGAGI. The ends were cut back, 0 bases at V and 5 bases at J, with 16 bases in the middle. The CDR3 loop spans 16 amino acids.

J is TRBJ1-1 and V is TRBV20-1, with D possibly TRBD1 on 5 matching bases. Germline V gene lookup returns CDR1 DFQATT and CDR2 SNEGSKA (reference sequence). CDR3 size: 14 residues. Trimming took off 6 bases at V and 2 bases at J, with 16 bases between the two ends. DNA of the CDR3: TGCAGTGCCCCCTTGTGGGGCAGTAACACTGAAGCTTTCTTT. Residues: CSAPLWGSNTEAFF.

Only a few counts were recorded for this clonotype. An end of the junction differs from the germline gene, which may be a read error. The J gene is TRBJ1-3, the V gene TRBV6-5; D not certain. Germline lookup yields CDR1 MNHEY and CDR2 SVGAGI. CDR3 length equals 15 residues. The CDR3 DNA reads TGTGCCGGCAGTTACTCGTTTTCCCAGCGGAACACCGTATATTTT. Its protein is CAGSYSFSQRNTVYF.

This sequence joins TRBV4-1 and TRBJ2-7; 7 bases are shared with TRBD2. CDR3 length: 15 residues. The J segment lost 2 bases and the V segment lost 3 bases, leaving 7 bases of the junction unmatched. CDR1 is MGHRA and CDR2 is YSYEKL in the germline V gene. The CDR3: CASSHDSSGAYEQYF. CDR3 nucleotides: TGCGCCAGCAGCCACGACTCTAGCGGCGCCTACGAGCAGTACTTC.

This chain joins TRBV5-6 and TRBJ2-1; a possible D gene is TRBD1 (6 bases). The CDR3 is 15 amino acids. V was clipped by 5 bases and J by 3 bases, with 15 bases between them. Germline V gives CDR1 SGHDT, CDR2 YYEEEE. CDR3: CASSYDRYFYNEQFF. As DNA, the CDR3 is TGTGCCAGCAGTTACGACAGGTACTTCTACAATGAGCAGTTCTTC. The complete variable domain, with remaining parts taken from reference TRBV5-6 and TRBJ2-1, reads DAGVTQSPTHLIKTRGQQVTLRCSPKSGHDTVSWYQQALGQGPQFIFQYYEEEERQRGNFPDRFSGHQFPNYSSELNVNALLLGDSALYLCASSYDRYFYNEQFFGPGTRLTVL.

The V and J genes are TRBV29-1 and TRBJ2-1; D is undetermined. Germline V gene data show CDR1 as SQVTM and CDR2 as ANQGSEA. V dropped 7 bases and J dropped 7 bases, with 20 bases sitting between them. This CDR3 is 14 amino acids long. This CDR3 reads CSASEDPALNEQFF. CDR3 DNA: TGCAGCGCATCCGAGGACCCGGCATTGAATGAGCAGTTCTTC.

Comment on this clonotype: A single base separates this from a much larger clone, so it may be a read error. The CDR3 here is CASSPGGLSIQYF. Written as DNA, the CDR3 is TGTGCCAGCAGTCCAGGGGGCCTGAGCATTCAGTACTTC. The chain combines TRBV28 with TRBJ2-4; TRBD1 matches 8 bases. The CDR3 has 13 amino acids. The V gene end was trimmed by 5 bases and the J gene end by 9 bases; junction bases not matched to a gene: 6. CDR1 and CDR2 from the germline V gene are MDHEN and SYDVKM.

The gene calls are TRBV30 and TRBJ1-5; TRBD1 agrees at 9 bases. This CDR3 is 17 amino acids long. In germline, CDR1 is GTSNPN, CDR2 SVGIG (reference sequence). With 3 bases clipped from V and 0 bases from J, the junction kept 9 bases outside the gene matches. This CDR3 is CAWSANRGPYSNQPQHF. The CDR3, as DNA: TGTGCCTGGAGCGCCAACAGGGGGCCCTATAGCAATCAGCCCCAGCATTTT.

The table lists this clonotype with a few counts. This chain uses TRBV6-2 or TRBV6-3 with TRBJ2-7, with D possibly being TRBD2 (5 bases). Trimming shortened V by 0 bases and J by 2 bases, and 14 bases separated the two germline ends. CDR1 is MNHEY, CDR2 SVGEGT, per germline. CDR3 length equals 16 residues. The CDR3 loop reads CASSYSLGDGAYEQYF. The CDR3 bases are TGTGCCAGCAGTTACTCGTTGGGCGACGGGGCCTACGAGCAGTACTTC.

In its sample, this clonotype was seen a few times. The CDR3 loop is CASSSEQGARGYTF. As DNA, the CDR3 is TGTGCCAGCAGCTCCGAACAGGGGGCGCGAGGCTACACCTTC. The chain uses TRBV7-2 and TRBJ1-2, with 9 bases identical to TRBD1. Germline CDR1 reads SGHTA; CDR2 reads FQGNSA. V gave up 4 bases and J gave up 8 bases; unmatched junction bases: 8. The CDR3 loop spans 14 amino acids.

The chain has TRBV4-1 and TRBJ1-2; no clear D. The CDR3 length is 14 residues. In germline, CDR1 is MGHRA, CDR2 YSYEKL. V lost 0 bases to trimming and J lost 1 base, with 6 bases between them. CDR3 in DNA: TGCGCCAGCAGCCAAGATGTCTTTAACTATGGCTACACCTTC. As protein: CASSQDVFNYGYTF.

This clonotype was counted a few times. The chain recombines TRBV24-1 with TRBJ2-3; 7 nucleotides agree with TRBD2. The V and J ends lost 11 bases and 6 bases, in that order; junction bases with no gene match: 13. Germline V gene data show CDR1 as KGHDR and CDR2 as SFDVKD. The CDR3 is 14 residues long. CDR3 DNA sequence: TGTGCCATCTCTAGCGGATCCTCAGGGGATACGCAGTATTTT. This sequence encodes CAISSGSSGDTQYF.

Of note for this clonotype: A much larger clone is a single base away; this may be a read error. The chain joins TRBV28 to TRBJ2-1; 9 positions match TRBD2. The CDR3 has 15 amino acids. The germline CDR1 and CDR2 sequences are MDHEN and SYDVKM. CDR3 residues: CAGRPRGSGSYEQFF. In DNA, the CDR3 is TGTGCCGGCAGGCCCCGTGGTAGCGGGAGCTATGAGCAGTTCTTC.

This chain links TRBV28 with TRBJ2-3, with D perhaps TRBD1 or TRBD2 (5 bases each). V lost 4 bases and J 2 bases, leaving 13 bases between the germline ends. Germline V gives CDR1 MDHEN, CDR2 SYDVKM. The CDR3 length is 15 residues. CDR3 region: CASSSGTVNTDTQYF. As DNA, the CDR3 is TGTGCCAGCAGTTCCGGGACGGTTAACACAGATACGCAGTATTTT.

The sample holds many counts of this clonotype. This sequence joins TRBV9 and TRBJ2-7, with TRBD2 as a possible D gene (6 bases). CDR1 is SGDLS, CDR2 YYNGEE, per germline. The V end was cut by 6 bases, the J end by 2 bases, with 18 bases between. The CDR3 loop spans 15 amino acids. The CDR3 sequence: CASTVQRGTTYEQYF. The CDR3 DNA follows: TGTGCCAGCACCGTTCAACGGGGGACCACCTACGAGCAGTACTTC.

V and J are TRBV7-2 and TRBJ1-1; a possible D gene is TRBD1 (5 bases). This CDR3 comprises 14 residues. Germline CDR1 and CDR2: SGHTA and FQGNSA. V was clipped by 5 bases and J by 4 bases, with 14 bases between them. The CDR3 coding sequence is TGTGCCAGCAGCCGGGACCCTTGGGGCACTGAAGCTTTCTTT. It encodes CASSRDPWGTEAFF.

This clonotype was detected a few times. The rearrangement joins TRBV5-5 to TRBJ2-5; possible D gene TRBD2, 6 bases. Trimming pared 4 bases from V and 4 bases from J, leaving 17 bases between. The CDR3 sequence is 15 residues long. Germline CDR1 is SGHKS and CDR2 is YYEKEE (reference sequence). CDR3 nucleotides: TGTGCCAGCAGCACCCAGACTAGTTATCGAGAGACCCAGTACTTC. Amino acid sequence: CASSTQTSYRETQYF. Looking up the rest from reference TRBV5-5 and TRBJ2-5 gives the full variable domain: DAGVTQSPTHLIKTRGQQVTLRCSPISGHKSVSWYQQVLGQGPQFIFQYYEKEERGRGNFPDRFSARQFPNYSSELNVNALLLGDSALYLCASSTQTSYRETQYFGPGTRLLVL.

J is TRBJ2-1 and V is TRBV5-6; possible D gene TRBD1, 5 bases. CDR3 length: 14 amino acids. V was trimmed by 4 bases and J by 9 bases, leaving 17 bases between them. The V gene's germline CDR1 is SGHDT and CDR2 YYEEEE. In DNA form, the CDR3 reads TGTGCCAGCAGCGCCCTACGACCAGGGATTGAGCAGTTCTTC. Its protein is CASSALRPGIEQFF.

This chain uses TRBV6-5 with TRBJ1-5; D is unresolved. Per germline, CDR1 MNHEY and CDR2 SVGAGI. V was shortened by 0 bases and J by 3 bases, with 9 bases between the two germline ends. The CDR3 has 15 residues. CDR3 sequence reads: CASSYSITANQPQHF. CDR3 coding DNA: TGTGCCAGCAGTTACTCGATAACCGCCAATCAGCCCCAGCATTTT.

CDR3 sequence (DNA): TGCAGTGCTGCCGAGGGGGGCGAGGGCGAGCAGTACTTC. This encodes CSAAEGGEGEQYF. The chain joins TRBV20-1 to TRBJ2-7, with D possibly being TRBD1 or TRBD2 (6 bases each). This CDR3 spans 13 amino acids. Trimming took 5 bases from V and 6 from J, leaving 17 bases between them. Germline V gives CDR1 DFQATT, CDR2 SNEGSKA (reference sequence).

In its sample, this clonotype was seen once. The chain links TRBV7-2 to TRBJ2-5, with D unclear. Per the germline V gene, CDR1 is SGHTA and CDR2 is FQGNSA. Between the trimmed V and J ends, which lost 1 base and 8 bases, there was a span of 8 bases. This CDR3 has 12 amino acids. The CDR3 region is CASSLVDLTQYF. CDR3 DNA: TGTGCCAGCAGCTTAGTAGACCTCACCCAGTACTTC.

This clonotype was observed a handful of times. This chain joins TRBV7-2 and TRBJ2-7; TRBD1 matches 7 bases. Germline assignment: CDR1 SGHTA and CDR2 FQGNSA. The CDR3 runs to 15 residues. After removal of 5 bases from V and 6 bases from J, the junction contained 13 bases not matched to a gene. The CDR3 DNA reads as TGTGCCAGCAGCCCCCGGGGACAGTACCAATTCGAGCAGTACTTC. Its protein product is CASSPRGQYQFEQYF.

This clonotype was seen a handful of times. The chain employs TRBV29-1 and TRBJ2-6, with D unresolved. V was trimmed by 6 bases and J by 0 bases, leaving 12 bases between them. Looked up from germline, CDR1 is SQVTM and CDR2 is ANQGSEA. CDR3 size: 15 residues. Here the CDR3 DNA reads TGCAGCGTGTCTAACTGGGCCTCTGGGGCCAACGTCCTGACTTTC. It encodes CSVSNWASGANVLTF. Together with reference TRBV29-1 and TRBJ2-6, the CDR3 gives the full variable domain: SAVISQKPSRDICQRGTSLTIQCQVDSQVTMMFWYRQQPGQSLTLIATANQGSEATYESGFVIDKFPISRPNLTFSTLTVSNMSPEDSSIYLCSVSNWASGANVLTFGAGSRLTVL.